Included here is one TCR beta chain sequence, with context. The data stem from a study of control samples from healthy donors and cancer patients. The data were produced by immunoSEQ multiplex PCR, yet TCRdb's version contains in-frame clones alone and is incomplete. The repertoire consists of about 110,000 clones, with 91% occurring once and the leading ten covering 7.8%. Sequenced sample: blood. This clonotype was sampled from a woman aged 18-29 years in good health.

The CDR3 DNA sequence: TGTGCCAGCTCACGGACTAGCGGTTCCTACAATGAGCAGTTCTTC. Translated: CASSRTSGSYNEQFF. V is TRBV18 and J is TRBJ2-1; 10 bases align to TRBD2. The junction had 1 base not matched to a gene; V was cut back by 4 bases and J by 1 base. Germline V lookup: CDR1 KGHSH, CDR2 LQKENI. This CDR3 spans 15 amino acids.